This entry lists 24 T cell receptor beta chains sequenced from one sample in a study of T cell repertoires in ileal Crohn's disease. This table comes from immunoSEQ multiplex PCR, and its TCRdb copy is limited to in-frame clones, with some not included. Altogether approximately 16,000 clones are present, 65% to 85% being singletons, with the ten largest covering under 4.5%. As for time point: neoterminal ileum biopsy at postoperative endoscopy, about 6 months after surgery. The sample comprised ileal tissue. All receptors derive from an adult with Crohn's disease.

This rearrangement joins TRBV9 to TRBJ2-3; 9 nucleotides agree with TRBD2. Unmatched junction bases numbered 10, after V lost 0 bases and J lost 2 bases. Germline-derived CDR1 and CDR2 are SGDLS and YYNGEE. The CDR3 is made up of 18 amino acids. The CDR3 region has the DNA TGTGCCAGCAGCGTAGGTTTGGCTAGCGGGACTAACACAGATACGCAGTATTTT. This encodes CASSVGLASGTNTDTQYF.

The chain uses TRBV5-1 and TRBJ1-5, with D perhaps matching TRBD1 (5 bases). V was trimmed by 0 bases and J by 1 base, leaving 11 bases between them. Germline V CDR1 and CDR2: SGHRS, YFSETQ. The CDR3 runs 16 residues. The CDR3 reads CASSLAGGMSNQPQHF. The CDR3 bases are TGCGCCAGCAGCTTGGCGGGGGGAATGAGCAATCAGCCCCAGCATTTT.

CDR3 DNA: TGTGCCAGCAGCGTAGGGGAAGATACGCAGTATTTT. It yields the protein CASSVGEDTQYF. This sequence joins TRBV9 and TRBJ2-3; D not resolved. Trimming shortened V by 0 bases and J by 5 bases, and 4 bases separated the two germline ends. CDR1 and CDR2 (germline): SGDLS, YYNGEE. This CDR3 is built from 12 residues.

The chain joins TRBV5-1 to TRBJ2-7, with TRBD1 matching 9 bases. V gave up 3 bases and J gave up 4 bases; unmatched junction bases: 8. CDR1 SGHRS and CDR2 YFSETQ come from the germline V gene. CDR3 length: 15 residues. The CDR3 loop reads CASSSGTGLVYEQYF. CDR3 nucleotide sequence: TGCGCCAGCAGCTCCGGGACAGGGTTGGTTTACGAGCAGTACTTC.

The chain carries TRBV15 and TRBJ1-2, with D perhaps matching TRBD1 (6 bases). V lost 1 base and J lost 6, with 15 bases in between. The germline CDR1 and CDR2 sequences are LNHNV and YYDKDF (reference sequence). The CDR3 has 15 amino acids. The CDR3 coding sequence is TGTGCCACCAGCAGAGGGTTTCAACAGGGTGATGGCTACACCTTC. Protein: CATSRGFQQGDGYTF.

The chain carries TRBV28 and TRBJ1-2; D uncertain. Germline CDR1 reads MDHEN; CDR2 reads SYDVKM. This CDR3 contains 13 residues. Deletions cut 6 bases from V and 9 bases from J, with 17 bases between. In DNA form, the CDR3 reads TGTGCCAGCAGGCCCCCAGCTTCTCACAGCTACACCTTC. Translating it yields CASRPPASHSYTF.

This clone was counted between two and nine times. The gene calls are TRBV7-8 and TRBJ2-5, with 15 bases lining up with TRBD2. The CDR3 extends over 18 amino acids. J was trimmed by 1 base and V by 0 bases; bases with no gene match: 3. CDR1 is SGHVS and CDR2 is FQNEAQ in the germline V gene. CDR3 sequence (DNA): TGTGCCAGCAGCTTAGCCGGGACTAGCGGGGGGCGCCAAGAGACCCAGTACTTC. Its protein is CASSLAGTSGGRQETQYF.

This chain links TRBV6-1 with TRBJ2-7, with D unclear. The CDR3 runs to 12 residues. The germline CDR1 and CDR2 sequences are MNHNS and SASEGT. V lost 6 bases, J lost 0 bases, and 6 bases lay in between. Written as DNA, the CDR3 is TGTGCCAGCAGAAAGGACTCCTACGAGCAGTACTTC. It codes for CASRKDSYEQYF.

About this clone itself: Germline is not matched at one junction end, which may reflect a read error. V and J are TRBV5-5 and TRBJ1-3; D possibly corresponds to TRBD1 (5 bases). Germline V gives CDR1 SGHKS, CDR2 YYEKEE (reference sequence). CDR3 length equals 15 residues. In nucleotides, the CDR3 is TGTGCCAGCAGTTTGGGGGGAATACCTGGAAACACCATATATTTT. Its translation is CASSLGGIPGNTIYF. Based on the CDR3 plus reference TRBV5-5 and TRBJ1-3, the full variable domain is DAGVTQSPTHLIKTRGQQVTLRCSPISGHKSVSWYQQVLGQGPQFIFQYYEKEERGRGNFPDRFSARQFPNYSSELNVNALLLGDSALYLCASSLGGIPGNTIYFGEGSWLTVV.

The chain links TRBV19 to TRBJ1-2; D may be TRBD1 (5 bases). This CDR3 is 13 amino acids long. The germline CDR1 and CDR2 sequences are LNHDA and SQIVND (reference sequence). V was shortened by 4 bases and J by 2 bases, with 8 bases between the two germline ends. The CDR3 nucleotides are TGTGCCAGTAGTACCCGGGACAACTATGGCTACACCTTC. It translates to CASSTRDNYGYTF.

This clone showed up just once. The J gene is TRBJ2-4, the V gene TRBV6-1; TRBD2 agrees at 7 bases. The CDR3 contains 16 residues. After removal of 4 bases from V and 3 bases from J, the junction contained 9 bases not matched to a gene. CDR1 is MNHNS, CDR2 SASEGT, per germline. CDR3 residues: CASSARGDVGKNIQYF. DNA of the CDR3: TGTGCCAGCAGTGCCCGGGGGGATGTCGGCAAAAACATTCAGTACTTC.

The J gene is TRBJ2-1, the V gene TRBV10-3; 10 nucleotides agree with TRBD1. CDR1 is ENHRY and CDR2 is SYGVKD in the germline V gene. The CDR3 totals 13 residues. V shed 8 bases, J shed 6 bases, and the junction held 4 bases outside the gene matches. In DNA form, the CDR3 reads TGTGCCATCGGGACAGGGGAAGGCAATGAGCAGTTCTTC. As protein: CAIGTGEGNEQFF.

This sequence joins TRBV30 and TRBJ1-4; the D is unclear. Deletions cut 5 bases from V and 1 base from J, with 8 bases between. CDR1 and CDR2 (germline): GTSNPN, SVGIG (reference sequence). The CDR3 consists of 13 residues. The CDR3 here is CAWATGTNEKLFF. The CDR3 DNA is TGTGCCTGGGCCACGGGAACTAATGAAAAACTGTTTTTT.

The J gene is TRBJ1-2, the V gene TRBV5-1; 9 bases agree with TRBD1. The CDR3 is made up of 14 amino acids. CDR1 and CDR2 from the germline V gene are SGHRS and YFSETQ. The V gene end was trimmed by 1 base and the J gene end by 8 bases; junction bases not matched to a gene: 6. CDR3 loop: CASSLSDRGGGYTF. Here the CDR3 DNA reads TGCGCCAGCAGCTTGTCGGACAGGGGAGGCGGCTACACCTTC.

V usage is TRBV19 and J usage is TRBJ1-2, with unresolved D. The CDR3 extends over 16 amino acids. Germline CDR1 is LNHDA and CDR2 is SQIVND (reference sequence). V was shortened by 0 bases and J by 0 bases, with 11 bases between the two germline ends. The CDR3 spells CASSIDPGEPNYGYTF. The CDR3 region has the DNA TGTGCCAGTAGTATAGACCCTGGAGAACCTAACTATGGCTACACCTTC. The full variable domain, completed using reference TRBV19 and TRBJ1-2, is DGGITQSPKYLFRKEGQNVTLSCEQNLNHDAMYWYRQDPGQGLRLIYYSQIVNDFQKGDIAEGYSVSREKKESFPLTVTSAQKNPTAFYLCASSIDPGEPNYGYTFGSGTRLTVV.

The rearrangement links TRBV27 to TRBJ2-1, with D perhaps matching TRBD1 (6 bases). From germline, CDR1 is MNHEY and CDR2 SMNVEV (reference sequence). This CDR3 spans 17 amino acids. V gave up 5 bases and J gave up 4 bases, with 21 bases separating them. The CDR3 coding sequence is TGTGCCAGCAGTCCGCTACGACTACAGGGCCAATACAATGAGCAGTTCTTC. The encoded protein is CASSPLRLQGQYNEQFF.

In DNA, the CDR3 is TGCAGCGTTGACACCGCAGGGAACACTGAAGCTTTCTTT. Translating gives CSVDTAGNTEAFF. The V and J genes are TRBV29-1 and TRBJ1-1; no firm D call. This CDR3 contains 13 residues. Between the trimmed V and J ends, which lost 3 bases and 1 base, there was a span of 9 bases. Germline V gene data show CDR1 as SQVTM and CDR2 as ANQGSEA.

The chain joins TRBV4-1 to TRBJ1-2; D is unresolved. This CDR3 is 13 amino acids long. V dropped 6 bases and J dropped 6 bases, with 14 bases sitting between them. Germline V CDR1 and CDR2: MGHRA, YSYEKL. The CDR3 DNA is TGCGCCAGCAGGCCTACAATGACCCATGGCTACACCTTC. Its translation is CASRPTMTHGYTF.

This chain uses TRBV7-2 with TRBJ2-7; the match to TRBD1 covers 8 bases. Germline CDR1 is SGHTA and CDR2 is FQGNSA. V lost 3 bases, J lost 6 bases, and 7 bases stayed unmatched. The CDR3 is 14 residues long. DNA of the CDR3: TGTGCCAGCAGCTTTGAGGACAGGGTACTCGAGCAGTACTTC. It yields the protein CASSFEDRVLEQYF.

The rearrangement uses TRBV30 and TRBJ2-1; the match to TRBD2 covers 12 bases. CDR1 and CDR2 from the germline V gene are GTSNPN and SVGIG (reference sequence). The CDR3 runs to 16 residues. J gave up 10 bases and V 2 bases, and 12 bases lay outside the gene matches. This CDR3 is CAWSRGLAGLGTEQFF. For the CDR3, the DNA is TGTGCCTGGAGTCGCGGACTAGCGGGACTGGGGACCGAGCAGTTCTTC.

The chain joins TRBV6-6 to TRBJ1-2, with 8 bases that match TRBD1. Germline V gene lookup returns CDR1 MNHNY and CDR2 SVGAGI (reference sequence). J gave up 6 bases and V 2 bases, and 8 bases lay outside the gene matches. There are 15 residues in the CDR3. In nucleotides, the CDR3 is TGTGCCAGCAGTTACCCTTCAGGGGGCTCGAATGGCTACACCTTC. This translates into CASSYPSGGSNGYTF.

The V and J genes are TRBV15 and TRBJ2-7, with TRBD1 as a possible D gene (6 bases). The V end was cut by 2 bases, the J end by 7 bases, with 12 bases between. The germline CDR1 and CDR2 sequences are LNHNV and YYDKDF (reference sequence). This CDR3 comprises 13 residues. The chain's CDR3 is CATSRRTQGEQYF. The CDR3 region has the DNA TGTGCCACCAGCAGAAGGACTCAGGGGGAGCAGTACTTC.

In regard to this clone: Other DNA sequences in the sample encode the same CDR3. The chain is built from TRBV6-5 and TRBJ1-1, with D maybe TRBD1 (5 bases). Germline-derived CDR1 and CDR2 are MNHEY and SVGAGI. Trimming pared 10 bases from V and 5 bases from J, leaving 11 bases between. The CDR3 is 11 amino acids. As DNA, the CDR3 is TGTGCCACCAAAAAGGGGACTGAAGCTTTCTTT. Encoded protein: CATKKGTEAFF.

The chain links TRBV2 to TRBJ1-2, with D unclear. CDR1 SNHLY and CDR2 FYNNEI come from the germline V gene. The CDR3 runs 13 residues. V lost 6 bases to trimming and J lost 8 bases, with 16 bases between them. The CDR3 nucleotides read TGTGCCAGCAGAAACGACGCCAGCTCAGGCTACACCTTC. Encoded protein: CASRNDASSGYTF. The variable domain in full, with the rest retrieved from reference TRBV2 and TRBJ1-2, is EPEVTQTPSHQVTQMGQEVILRCVPISNHLYFYWYRQILGQKVEFLVSFYNNEISEKSEIFDDQFSVERPDGSNFTLKIRSTKLEDSAMYFCASRNDASSGYTFGSGTRLTVV.